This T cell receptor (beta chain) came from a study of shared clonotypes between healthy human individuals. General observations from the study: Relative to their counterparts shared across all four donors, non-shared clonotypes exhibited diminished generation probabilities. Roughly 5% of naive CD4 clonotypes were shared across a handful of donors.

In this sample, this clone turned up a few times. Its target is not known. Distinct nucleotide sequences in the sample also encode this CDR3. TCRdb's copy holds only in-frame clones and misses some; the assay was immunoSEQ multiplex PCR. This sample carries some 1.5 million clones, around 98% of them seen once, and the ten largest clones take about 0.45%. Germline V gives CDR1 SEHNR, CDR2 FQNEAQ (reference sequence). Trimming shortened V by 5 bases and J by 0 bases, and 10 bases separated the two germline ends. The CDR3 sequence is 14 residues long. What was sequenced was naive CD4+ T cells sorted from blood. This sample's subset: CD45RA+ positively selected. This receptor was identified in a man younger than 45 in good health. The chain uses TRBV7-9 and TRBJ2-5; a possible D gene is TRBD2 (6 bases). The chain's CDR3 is CASSPGEYQETQYF. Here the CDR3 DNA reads TGTGCCAGCAGCCCGGGGGAGTACCAAGAGACCCAGTACTTC.